Following are 18 T cell receptor beta chains from one sample sequenced in a study of T cells in Graves' hyperthyroidism and ophthalmopathy (dated by TCRdb to about 2019). Receptor libraries were prepared by multiplex PCR. TCRdb lists the instrument as Illumina HiSeq 2000. TCR beta CDR3 regions were amplified from RNA transcripts. A first-round RT-PCR of the TCR CDR3 used the HTBI primer set with the Qiagen OneStep RT-PCR kit. Clones were called with MiXCR by TCRdb after fastp trimmed the public reads at Q25, and only in-frame beta chains were retained. Each CDR3 protein appears once, grouped with its most common genes and DNA. The sample includes 250,000 to 300,000 distinct CDR3 sequences, with nearly 15% observed a single time. The ten largest make up around 30% of the sample. Source material: blood. The receptor set was obtained from a woman in her 50s with Graves' hyperthyroidism that later progressed to Graves' ophthalmopathy.

The V and J genes are TRBV2 and TRBJ2-3, with 11 bases lining up with TRBD2. Germline V CDR1 and CDR2: SNHLY, FYNNEI. V shed 6 bases and J 3 bases; nucleotides not matched to a gene: 5. The CDR3 loop spans 15 amino acids. CDR3 sequence: CASSGGLAETDTQYF. The DNA of the CDR3 is TGTGCCAGCAGCGGGGGACTAGCGGAAACAGATACGCAGTATTTT.

This clonotype has just a few counts. The V gene is TRBV11-3, the J gene TRBJ2-3; D gene unclear. Between the trimmed V and J ends, which lost 0 bases and 2 bases, there was a span of 6 bases. Germline V lookup: CDR1 SGHNT, CDR2 YENEEA. There are 14 residues in the CDR3. CDR3 sequence: CASSLDRTTDTQYF. For the CDR3, the DNA is TGTGCCAGCAGCTTAGACAGGACCACAGATACGCAGTATTTT.

At least ten counts were recorded for this clonotype. The chain links TRBV20-1 to TRBJ2-1, with TRBD2 matching 9 bases. Germline V gene lookup returns CDR1 DFQATT and CDR2 SNEGSKA (reference sequence). Losses at the gene ends were 6 bases for V and 9 bases for J; bases not matched to a gene: 12. The CDR3 length is 14 residues. Here the CDR3 DNA reads TGCAGTGCAACCCGGTACAGCGGGAGGTTTGAGCAGTTCTTC. It specifies CSATRYSGRFEQFF.

V gene TRBV4-3 combines with J gene TRBJ2-7; 9 bases fit TRBD1. This CDR3 spans 16 amino acids. Trimming removed 0 bases from V and 1 base from J; junction bases left unmatched: 4. CDR1 LGHNA and CDR2 YSLEER come from the germline V gene. The CDR3 sequence is CASSQDTGGTSYEQYF. The CDR3 bases are TGCGCCAGCAGCCAAGATACAGGGGGCACATCCTACGAGCAGTACTTC.

In this sample, this clonotype turned up many times. The chain links TRBV5-6 to TRBJ1-2; D gene uncertain. Germline assignment: CDR1 SGHDT and CDR2 YYEEEE. The CDR3 contains 12 residues. The V and J ends lost 2 bases and 5 bases respectively, with 7 bases between them. The CDR3 region has the DNA TGTGCCAGCAGCTTCATCGGGTATGGCTACACCTTC. Protein sequence: CASSFIGYGYTF.

The rearrangement uses TRBV9 and TRBJ2-7; 10 nucleotides align to TRBD1. CDR1 SGDLS and CDR2 YYNGEE come from the germline V gene. The CDR3 consists of 16 residues. Trimming removed 3 bases from V and 2 bases from J; junction bases left unmatched: 8. This CDR3 reads CASSERDRGEAYEQYF. Written as DNA, the CDR3 is TGTGCCAGCAGCGAGCGGGACAGGGGCGAGGCCTACGAGCAGTACTTC.

This clonotype was counted between two and nine times. This chain links TRBV6-1 with TRBJ1-2; D is unclear. CDR1 and CDR2 (germline): MNHNS, SASEGT. Trimming removed 2 bases at V and 2 bases at J, with 18 bases between. The CDR3 runs 17 residues. The CDR3 DNA follows: TGTGCCAGCAGTGAATTCGGAGTGGGCCCGGTCAACTATGGCTACACCTTC. Protein product: CASSEFGVGPVNYGYTF.

There are many counts of this clonotype. J is TRBJ2-5 and V is TRBV2; D may be TRBD2 (6 bases). Germline lookup yields CDR1 SNHLY and CDR2 FYNNEI. The CDR3 spans 13 residues. V lost 6 bases and J 2 bases, leaving 10 bases between the germline ends. CDR3 sequence reads: CASRSGRQETQYF. The CDR3, as DNA: TGTGCCAGCAGATCCGGGAGACAAGAGACCCAGTACTTC.

Here the CDR3 reads CASSIRVGHTGELFF. The CDR3 DNA reads as TGTGCCAGTAGTATAAGGGTAGGGCACACCGGGGAGCTGTTTTTT. This chain uses TRBV19 with TRBJ2-2; D ambiguous. The CDR3 runs 15 residues. Trimming removed 2 bases from V and 3 bases from J, with 10 bases in between. CDR1 and CDR2 (germline): LNHDA, SQIVND (reference sequence).

Many counts were recorded for this clonotype. The V gene is TRBV28, the J gene TRBJ2-7, with 10 bases aligning to TRBD2. This CDR3 comprises 15 residues. In germline, CDR1 is MDHEN, CDR2 SYDVKM. J gave up 2 bases and V 6 bases, and 7 bases lay outside the gene matches. The CDR3 reads CASRRTSGQTYEQYF. DNA of the CDR3: TGTGCCAGCAGAAGGACTAGCGGCCAGACCTACGAGCAGTACTTC. Complete variable domain (other parts from reference TRBV28 and TRBJ2-7): DVKVTQSSRYLVKRTGEKVFLECVQDMDHENMFWYRQDPGLGLRLIYFSYDVKMKEKGDIPEGYSVSREKKERFSLILESASTNQTSMYLCASRRTSGQTYEQYFGPGTRLTVT.

The chain links TRBV5-4 to TRBJ1-2; no definite D call. Per the germline V gene, CDR1 is SGHNT and CDR2 is YYREEE (reference sequence). This CDR3 contains 14 residues. Trimming stripped 1 base from V and 1 base from J, with 8 bases between. CDR3 nucleotides: TGTGCCAGCAGCTTGAACGGAGTTAACTATGGCTACACCTTC. Translation: CASSLNGVNYGYTF.

This clonotype has at least ten counts. The chain uses TRBV30 and TRBJ2-2; no clear D gene. The CDR3 sequence is 16 residues long. V lost 2 bases to trimming and J lost 5 bases, with 18 bases between them. CDR1 and CDR2 (germline): GTSNPN, SVGIG (reference sequence). In DNA form, the CDR3 reads TGTGCCTGGAGTAAGAGGACGGCACAGAGGACCGGGGAGCTGTTTTTT. It yields the protein CAWSKRTAQRTGELFF.

This clonotype was found many times. The chain is built from TRBV7-9 and TRBJ2-7, with 11 bases aligning to TRBD2. The CDR3 totals 14 residues. V dropped 5 bases and J dropped 6; count of bases not matched to a gene: 6. Germline V lookup: CDR1 SEHNR, CDR2 FQNEAQ (reference sequence). The CDR3 loop is CASSLTSGTSEQYF. CDR3 nucleotide sequence: TGTGCCAGCAGCCTGACTAGCGGGACGAGCGAGCAGTACTTC. Combining the CDR3 with reference TRBV7-9 and TRBJ2-7 gives the whole variable domain DTGVSQNPRHKITKRGQNVTFRCDPISEHNRLYWYRQTLGQGPEFLTYFQNEAQLEKSRLLSDRFSAERPKGSFSTLEIQRTEQGDSAMYLCASSLTSGTSEQYFGPGTRLTVT.

This clonotype was seen only a few times. V is TRBV9 and J is TRBJ2-7, with D perhaps matching TRBD1 (5 bases). The germline V gene has CDR1 SGDLS and CDR2 YYNGEE. The CDR3 loop spans 14 amino acids. The V gene lost 4 bases and the J gene lost 2 bases, with 13 bases spanning the gap. Here the CDR3 reads CASSPQVPPYEQYF. The CDR3, as DNA: TGTGCCAGCAGCCCACAGGTCCCCCCCTACGAGCAGTACTTC.

This clonotype was recorded a few times. This chain links TRBV15 with TRBJ2-7; D may be TRBD1 (5 bases). CDR3 size: 15 residues. Trimming left V 0 bases short and J 2 bases short, with 11 bases between. Germline V gene sequence: CDR1 LNHNV, CDR2 YYDKDF (reference sequence). The CDR3 sequence is CATSRERWGTYEQYF. Here the CDR3 DNA reads TGTGCCACCAGCAGAGAAAGGTGGGGCACCTACGAGCAGTACTTC.

This clonotype has ten or more counts. The V and J genes are TRBV5-8 and TRBJ2-5, with D possibly being TRBD1 (5 bases). Per the germline V gene, CDR1 is SGHTS and CDR2 is YDEGEE. Trimming pared 0 bases from V and 3 bases from J, leaving 6 bases between. The CDR3 is 13 residues long. The CDR3 DNA sequence: TGTGCCAGCAGCTTGGGACAGAAAGAGACCCAGTACTTC. Protein sequence: CASSLGQKETQYF.

This clonotype was picked up a small number of times. The chain is built from TRBV7-9 and TRBJ1-2; no clear D. With 0 bases removed from V and 6 bases from J, the gap between germline ends came to 14 bases. The CDR3 runs 15 residues. Germline values: CDR1 SEHNR, CDR2 FQNEAQ (reference sequence). For the CDR3, the DNA is TGTGCCAGCAGCTTAGCGATGGGGTATCTTGATGGCTACACCTTC. As protein: CASSLAMGYLDGYTF.

This clonotype has a handful of counts. V gene TRBV4-2 combines with J gene TRBJ1-2; TRBD1 might be the D (5 bases). Germline lookup yields CDR1 LGHNA and CDR2 YNFKEQ. The CDR3 has 15 amino acids. Trimming took off 4 bases at V and 6 bases at J, with 18 bases between the two ends. CDR3 DNA: TGTGCCAGCAGCCCCCAATGGGGGGAGAGGAATGGCTACACCTTC. Residues: CASSPQWGERNGYTF.